Reported below is one T cell receptor beta chain. Its antigen is undetermined. The data are from a study of cytomegalovirus exposure and HLA in healthy donors. PCR employed 60 Vbeta and 13 Jbeta primers. Only in-frame clones appear in the TCRdb table, and some are missing; sequencing was by immunoSEQ multiplex PCR. The sample consists of over 120,000 clones, 70% of them appearing once. Study results and limitations: In a later analysis, donors in an Asian-associated ancestry cluster reportedly had fewer N-insertions in productive TCRs than the cohort mean. The classifier was said to identify cytomegalovirus status with high specificity and sensitivity.

The sample taken for sequencing was PBMCs. This receptor was obtained from a woman aged 55 to 70 in good health and CMV-seropositive.

CDR3 nucleotide sequence: TGCGCCAGCAGCGGGACAGGGAAAGGCTACACCTTC. Protein: CASSGTGKGYTF. The chain couples TRBV10-2 to TRBJ1-2; TRBD1 matches 9 bases. V shed 6 bases, J shed 8 bases, and the junction held 4 bases outside the gene matches. Germline V gene sequence: CDR1 WSHSY, CDR2 SAAADI. The length of the CDR3 is 12 residues.